These 22 T cell receptor beta chains came from one sample sequenced in a study of blood T cell repertoires in COVID-19. Method: immunoSEQ multiplex PCR; TCRdb's copy keeps in-frame clones and lacks some. The sample consists of over 250,000 clones, approximately 86% of them appearing once. Material: PBMCs or T cells enriched from blood (not recorded which). Receptor source: a woman aged 18-30 years who had recovered from COVID-19.

This chain uses TRBV4-1 with TRBJ2-1; 10 nucleotides match TRBD1. With 0 bases clipped from V and 2 bases from J, the junction kept 4 bases outside the gene matches. This CDR3 comprises 17 residues. CDR1 MGHRA and CDR2 YSYEKL come from the germline V gene. In nucleotides, the CDR3 is TGCGCCAGCAGCCAAGATGGGACAGGGGTCCCCTACAATGAGCAGTTCTTC. Its protein product is CASSQDGTGVPYNEQFF.

This chain uses TRBV2 with TRBJ2-7; tentative D call: TRBD2 (6 bases). Germline assignment: CDR1 SNHLY and CDR2 FYNNEI. V was cut by 7 bases and J by 4 bases, with 20 bases left in between. CDR3 length: 15 residues. CDR3 coding DNA: TGTGCCAGCATTACGTGGGGAACTAGCACTTACGAGCAGTACTTC. Translation gives CASITWGTSTYEQYF.

The rearrangement joins TRBV5-6 to TRBJ1-2; TRBD1 aligns across 8 bases. Germline trimming cut 0 bases from V and 8 bases from J; bases unmatched to any gene: 9. The CDR3 consists of 15 residues. From germline, CDR1 is SGHDT and CDR2 YYEEEE. The CDR3 protein is CASSLGDRGFRGYTF. The CDR3 coding sequence is TGTGCCAGCAGCTTGGGAGACAGGGGATTTCGGGGCTACACCTTC.

The V call is TRBV27, the J call TRBJ2-3, with 8 bases that match TRBD2. The V and J ends lost 5 bases and 10 bases, in that order; junction bases with no gene match: 11. CDR3 length: 14 residues. Germline V lookup: CDR1 MNHEY, CDR2 SMNVEV (reference sequence). The CDR3 bases are TGTGCCAGCAGTCTAAAGCGGGGGACGAGGGCGCAGTATTTT. Translating it yields CASSLKRGTRAQYF.

This chain joins TRBV7-9 and TRBJ2-7, with TRBD2 identical over 11 bases. This CDR3 has 15 residues. V was clipped by 3 bases and J by 5 bases; unmatched bases: 6. Germline loops: CDR1 SEHNR, CDR2 FQNEAQ (reference sequence). The CDR3 coding sequence is TGTGCCAGCAGCTTTCGAACTAGCGGGGGTCACGAGCAGTACTTC. As protein: CASSFRTSGGHEQYF.

This chain links TRBV10-3 with TRBJ1-1; the D gene is possibly TRBD1 (6 bases). V was trimmed by 7 bases and J by 1 base, leaving 10 bases between them. CDR1 is ENHRY and CDR2 is SYGVKD in the germline V gene. This CDR3 comprises 13 residues. CDR3 DNA sequence: TGTGCCATCATGGGGGCCAAGAACACTGAAGCTTTCTTT. Translated: CAIMGAKNTEAFF.

This sequence joins TRBV7-2 and TRBJ1-2, with 10 positions matching TRBD1. V was pared by 1 base and J by 4 bases, with 9 bases of the junction left unmatched. The CDR3 contains 17 residues. The V gene's germline CDR1 is SGHTA and CDR2 FQGNSA. DNA for the CDR3: TGTGCCAGCAGCTTAGGGACCCCGGGACAGGGGTCCTATGGCTACACCTTC. As protein: CASSLGTPGQGSYGYTF.

This rearrangement joins TRBV14 to TRBJ2-7; D might be TRBD2 (5 bases). This CDR3 is built from 16 residues. Germline assignment: CDR1 SGHDN and CDR2 FVKESK. V was shortened by 0 bases and J by 6 bases, with 18 bases between the two germline ends. The CDR3 loop is CASSQDFTSHGREQYF. In DNA, the CDR3 is TGTGCCAGCAGCCAAGACTTTACTAGTCATGGGCGCGAGCAGTACTTC.

The chain is built from TRBV7-9 and TRBJ1-6; D not certain. The germline V and J ends were trimmed by 4 bases and 3 bases, with 13 bases remaining between them. CDR1 SEHNR and CDR2 FQNEAQ come from the germline V gene (reference sequence). The CDR3 contains 16 residues. The CDR3 reads CASSSGSIRYNSPLHF. As DNA, the CDR3 is TGTGCCAGCAGCTCGGGTTCAATACGCTATAATTCACCCCTCCACTTT.

The chain combines TRBV29-1 with TRBJ2-3; the D gene is possibly TRBD1 (6 bases). This CDR3 comprises 12 residues. The germline V gene has CDR1 SQVTM and CDR2 ANQGSEA. V lost 5 bases to trimming and J lost 6 bases, with 12 bases between them. The CDR3 region is CSVQAGADTQYF. As DNA, the CDR3 is TGCAGCGTTCAGGCAGGGGCGGATACGCAGTATTTT.

The chain combines TRBV6-5 with TRBJ1-5, with D unresolved. V lost 8 bases to trimming and J lost 9 bases, with 14 bases between them. This CDR3 spans 12 amino acids. Germline CDR1 is MNHEY and CDR2 is SVGAGI. As DNA, the CDR3 is TGTGCCAGCCATGAGGGTGGGAGGCCCCAGCATTTT. Its protein product is CASHEGGRPQHF.

This clone was counted once. The chain is built from TRBV29-1 and TRBJ1-1; D possibly corresponds to TRBD1 (5 bases). Looked up from germline, CDR1 is SQVTM and CDR2 is ANQGSEA. V lost 3 bases to trimming and J lost 0 bases, with 8 bases between them. The CDR3 extends over 13 amino acids. The CDR3 sequence: CSVEGLLNTEAFF. CDR3 in DNA: TGCAGCGTTGAGGGACTCCTGAACACTGAAGCTTTCTTT. The full variable domain, in which reference TRBV29-1 and TRBJ1-1 provide the parts outside the CDR3, is SAVISQKPSRDICQRGTSLTIQCQVDSQVTMMFWYRQQPGQSLTLIATANQGSEATYESGFVIDKFPISRPNLTFSTLTVSNMSPEDSSIYLCSVEGLLNTEAFFGQGTRLTVV.

The rearrangement joins TRBV5-1 to TRBJ1-6, with D possibly TRBD1 on 5 matching bases. The CDR3 consists of 16 residues. Germline V gives CDR1 SGHRS, CDR2 YFSETQ. The germline V and J ends were trimmed by 2 bases and 9 bases, with 18 bases remaining between them. In nucleotides, the CDR3 is TGCGCCAGCAGCTTCCCGGGTGGCAGGGTGGCTTCACCCCTCCACTTT. Protein: CASSFPGGRVASPLHF. Together with reference TRBV5-1 and TRBJ1-6, the CDR3 gives the full variable domain: KAGVTQTPRYLIKTRGQQVTLSCSPISGHRSVSWYQQTPGQGLQFLFEYFSETQRNKGNFPGRFSGRQFSNSRSEMNVSTLELGDSALYLCASSFPGGRVASPLHFGNGTRLTVT.

The chain joins TRBV18 to TRBJ2-1; TRBD2 matches at 13 bases. This CDR3 comprises 21 residues. Germline loops: CDR1 KGHSH, CDR2 LQKENI. V lost 3 bases to trimming and J lost 0 bases; unmatched junction nucleotides: 14. The CDR3 reads CASSPPWTSGSLRSSYNEQFF. The CDR3 DNA reads TGTGCCAGCTCACCTCCATGGACTAGCGGGAGTCTAAGGAGCTCCTACAATGAGCAGTTCTTC.

This chain joins TRBV28 and TRBJ2-1; 15 bases match TRBD2. CDR3 length: 17 amino acids. The ends lost 6 bases at V and 4 bases at J; junction bases unmatched: 7. CDR1 is MDHEN, CDR2 SYDVKM, per germline. The CDR3 spells CASRGLAGGYAYNEQFF. For the CDR3, the DNA is TGTGCCAGCAGGGGACTAGCGGGAGGTTATGCTTACAATGAGCAGTTCTTC. Based on the CDR3 plus reference TRBV28 and TRBJ2-1, the full variable domain is DVKVTQSSRYLVKRTGEKVFLECVQDMDHENMFWYRQDPGLGLRLIYFSYDVKMKEKGDIPEGYSVSREKKERFSLILESASTNQTSMYLCASRGLAGGYAYNEQFFGPGTRLTVL.

This chain joins TRBV19 and TRBJ1-1, with a possible D match to TRBD1 (5 bases). The CDR3 has 15 amino acids. Trimming took off 3 bases at V and 10 bases at J, with 21 bases between the two ends. Germline CDR1 reads LNHDA; CDR2 reads SQIVND (reference sequence). This CDR3 is CASSMELRLGAGAFF. The CDR3 DNA is TGTGCCAGTAGTATGGAGTTAAGGTTAGGGGCTGGAGCTTTCTTT.

The chain carries TRBV11-2 and TRBJ1-2, with TRBD1 identical over 8 bases. Germline V lookup: CDR1 SGHAT, CDR2 FQNNGV. The CDR3 is 14 residues long. J was trimmed by 6 bases and V by 4 bases; bases with no gene match: 7. The CDR3 sequence: CASSSRQGADGYTF. CDR3 nucleotides: TGTGCCAGCAGCTCCAGGCAGGGGGCGGATGGCTACACCTTC.

This chain joins TRBV6-2 or TRBV6-3 and TRBJ2-1; tentative D call: TRBD2 (6 bases). The CDR3 covers 16 residues. Per germline, CDR1 MNHEY and CDR2 SVGEGT. V was pared by 1 base and J by 7 bases, with 17 bases between. The CDR3 region has the DNA TGTGCCAGCAGTTACTTGGGACTGCAGCCCGGTAATGAGCAGTTCTTC. It encodes CASSYLGLQPGNEQFF.

This rearrangement joins TRBV4-3 to TRBJ2-7; no clear D. With 1 base removed from V and 0 bases from J, the gap between germline ends came to 7 bases. Germline loops: CDR1 LGHNA, CDR2 YSLEER. CDR3 length equals 14 residues. CDR3 sequence (DNA): TGCGCCAGCAGCCAAGTCTCCAGCTCCTACGAGCAGTACTTC. Its translation is CASSQVSSSYEQYF.

The CDR3 protein is CASREQPGTPNTEAFF. The DNA of the CDR3 is TGTGCCAGCAGGGAACAACCCGGGACACCGAACACTGAAGCTTTCTTT. V and J are TRBV2 and TRBJ1-1; TRBD1 is a possible D gene (6 bases). The ends were cut back, 6 bases at V and 1 base at J, with 18 bases in the middle. There are 16 residues in the CDR3. Germline loops: CDR1 SNHLY, CDR2 FYNNEI.

The chain employs TRBV20-1 and TRBJ2-3; unclear D gene. The germline V gene has CDR1 DFQATT and CDR2 SNEGSKA (reference sequence). Trimming left V 6 bases short and J 0 bases short, with 4 bases between. The CDR3 consists of 11 residues. In DNA form, the CDR3 reads TGCAGTGCAGCTAGCACAGATACGCAGTATTTT. This encodes CSAASTDTQYF.

This chain connects TRBV3-1 (or the pseudogene TRBV3-2) to TRBJ2-6, with D hard to call. Trimming pared 1 base from V and 1 base from J, leaving 11 bases between. The CDR3 has 17 residues. The germline V gene has CDR1 LGHDT and CDR2 YNNKEL (reference sequence). CDR3 amino acids: CASSQGSWASGANVLTF. The DNA for the CDR3 is TGTGCCAGCAGCCAAGGCTCCTGGGCGTCTGGGGCCAACGTCCTGACTTTC.